This T cell receptor (beta chain) was profiled in a study of beta chain features in type 1 diabetes. Study in general: When patients were set against healthy donors, age, gender and cell yields were similar.

Study-wide results and limits: People with Type 1 diabetes carried modestly yet significantly shorter TCRB CDR3s in all four CD4+ subsets.

For this clone: As yet, its antigen is unknown.

The whole isolated RNA underwent reverse transcription, so sequencing captured expressed TCRB transcripts. Method: immunoSEQ multiplex PCR; TCRdb's copy keeps in-frame clones and lacks some. The sample has 53,000 or so clones, 55% to 80% seen once. Per germline, CDR1 SGHRS and CDR2 YFSETQ. The CDR3 totals 14 residues. Losses at the gene ends were 5 bases for V and 2 bases for J; bases not matched to a gene: 5. Using CD45RO/CCR7/CD25/CD127/CD95/CD27, CD4+ naive, central memory, regulatory and stem cell-like memory cells were sorted. The purity of all sorted populations exceeded 95%. The sample taken for sequencing was stem cell memory CD4+ T cells from blood. This clonotype was obtained from a young woman with type 1 diabetes. The genes are TRBV5-1 and TRBJ2-3, with 7 bases aligning to TRBD2. CDR3 amino acids: CASSLADTTDTQYF. Here the CDR3 DNA reads TGCGCCAGCAGTCTAGCGGACACCACAGATACGCAGTATTTT.